This is a list of T cell receptor beta chains from one sample in a study of sequential checkpoint blockade in melanoma. The protocol was immunoSEQ multiplex PCR, while the TCRdb copy is restricted to in-frame clones and leaves out a portion. This sample has thousands of clones, with more than 25% found just once. This sample comprised tumor tissue (inferred from file names), obtained from a patient given nivolumab and ipilimumab in sequence. The receptor set was obtained from a human donor with melanoma. Both conserved end residues are part of each CDR3. A D gene is named only where the DNA matches it firmly. Clone size is given for some rows only: seen once, a few or many times, or a class if the clone is expanded.

clone size | J gene | D gene | V gene | CDR3 DNA | CDR3 protein
few | TRBJ2-7 | NA | TRBV9 | TGTGCCAGCAGTGAAATCCTCTACGAGCAGTACTTC | CASSEILYEQYF
few | TRBJ2-3 | NA | TRBV6-8 | TGTGCCAGCACCGAACAACACGGGGGAACCACAGATACGCAGTATTTT | CASTEQHGGTTDTQYF
NA | TRBJ1-3 | NA | TRBV4-1 | TGCGCCAGCAGCCAAACGACGTCCTCTGGAAACACCATATATTTT | CASSQTTSSGNTIYF
NA | TRBJ2-4 | TRBD1 | TRBV5-1 | TGCGCCAGCAGCTTGGCAGGGGGCGCGAACATTCAGTACTTC | CASSLAGGANIQYF
NA | TRBJ2-7 | TRBD1 | TRBV18 | TGTGCCAGCTCACCGGGACAGGTCCTCTACGAGCAGTACTTC | CASSPGQVLYEQYF
few | TRBJ1-3 | NA | TRBV19 | TGTGCCAGTAGTACAGAAGCTGGAAACACCATATATTTT | CASSTEAGNTIYF
NA | TRBJ1-5 | TRBD1 | TRBV6-8 | TGTGCCAGCAGCGGTGACAGGGGAGGGATGGATCAGCCCCAGCATTTT | CASSGDRGGMDQPQHF
few | TRBJ2-7 | TRBD1 | TRBV9 | TGTGCCAGCAGTACACAAGGGGGCGGCTACGAGCAGTACTTC | CASSTQGGGYEQYF
NA | TRBJ1-5 | TRBD1 | TRBV19 | TGTGCCAGCCGCGCCCTACAGGGGGCCAAGGGGCCCCAGCATTTT | CASRALQGAKGPQHF
NA | TRBJ1-6 | NA | TRBV2 | TGTGCCAGCAGTGAAGGGGTTTATAATTCACCCCTCCACTTT | CASSEGVYNSPLHF
NA | TRBJ2-4 | TRBD2 | TRBV19 | TGTGCCAGTAGGGGACTAGCGGGAACCAAAAACATTCAGTACTTC | CASRGLAGTKNIQYF
many | TRBJ2-5 | NA | TRBV11-3 | TGTGCCAGCAGCTTGGCCCAGGGGATAGGGACCCAGTACTTC | CASSLAQGIGTQYF
NA | TRBJ2-4 | NA | TRBV18 | TGTGCCAGCTCACCCGGAACCGGAGGGGGCGCGGACAAAAACATTCAGTACTTC | CASSPGTGGGADKNIQYF
few | TRBJ2-3 | TRBD2 | TRBV11-3 | TGTGCCAGCAAGACTAGCGGGGGAAGCACAGATACGCAGTATTTT | CASKTSGGSTDTQYF
few | TRBJ1-5 | NA | TRBV4-1 | TGCGCCAGCAGCCAAGGTCCAGGCCTCAATCAGCCCCAGCATTTT | CASSQGPGLNQPQHF
NA | TRBJ2-2 | TRBD2 | TRBV30 | TGTGCCTGTAAACCCGGGACTAGCGTCTTAGCCGGGGAGCTGTTTTTT | CACKPGTSVLAGELFF
few | TRBJ2-6 | NA | TRBV6-8 | TGTGCCAGCAGTACAGGGTTGTCTGGGGCCAACGTCCTGACTTTC | CASSTGLSGANVLTF
NA | TRBJ1-4 | NA | TRBV19 | TGTGCCAGTAGTTTGGCAGCGGGTAATGAAAAACTGTTTTTT | CASSLAAGNEKLFF
NA | TRBJ2-2 | NA | TRBV30 | TGTGCCTGGACTGGGGCCGGGGAGCTGTTTTTT | CAWTGAGELFF
few | TRBJ2-3 | TRBD2 | TRBV11-3 | TGTGCCAGCAGCAGCAGCGGGACCACAGATACGCAGTATTTT | CASSSSGTTDTQYF
few | TRBJ1-2 | NA | TRBV30 | TGTGCCTGGAGTATCGACGGGACTCTTGGCGGCTACACCTTC | CAWSIDGTLGGYTF
NA | TRBJ2-1 | NA | TRBV11-3 | TGTGCCAGCAGCCAGGACTACCACCCCAATGAGCAGTTCTTC | CASSQDYHPNEQFF
few | TRBJ1-4 | TRBD1 | TRBV11-3 | TGTGCCAGCAGCCGAACAATAACAGGGGGCGATGAAAAACTGTTTTTT | CASSRTITGGDEKLFF
NA | TRBJ1-1 | NA | TRBV10-2 | TGCGCCAGCCGAGGGAATTTGAACACTGAAGCTTTCTTT | CASRGNLNTEAFF
NA | TRBJ2-7 | TRBD2 | TRBV19 | TGTGCCAGTAGTCCCAGAGGACTAGCGGGAGGAGGCGAGCAGTACTTC | CASSPRGLAGGGEQYF
few | TRBJ2-1 | NA | TRBV11-3 | TGTGCCAGCAGCCCCCGAGAGGGGACTTCCTACAATGAGCAGTTCTTC | CASSPREGTSYNEQFF
NA | TRBJ2-5 | NA | TRBV18 | TGTGCCAGCTCACCCGCCCGAAGCACCCAAGAGACCCAGTACTTC | CASSPARSTQETQYF
many | TRBJ1-1 | NA | TRBV11-3 | TGTGCCAGCAGCTTTGCAGGGCGAAGGACTGAAGCTTTCTTT | CASSFAGRRTEAFF
NA | TRBJ1-2 | TRBD1 | TRBV11-3 | TGTGCCAGCAGCACCAGACAGGGCAATATAGGCTACACCTTC | CASSTRQGNIGYTF
few | TRBJ2-3 | TRBD2 | TRBV30 | TGTGCCTGGAGTACAGCGGGGGGCACAGATACGCAGTATTTT | CAWSTAGGTDTQYF
NA | TRBJ2-5 | NA | TRBV6-8 | TGTGCCAGCAGCCGTGGCAGGGCTCAAGAGACCCAGTACTTC | CASSRGRAQETQYF
NA | TRBJ2-5 | NA | TRBV14 | TGTGCCAGCACAGCGGTACAGGGCGCCCTCCAAGAGACCCAGTACTTC | CASTAVQGALQETQYF
NA | TRBJ2-5 | NA | TRBV29-1 | TGCAGCGTTGAAGTGACCCAACTCGGGGAGACCCAGTACTTC | CSVEVTQLGETQYF
NA | TRBJ2-1 | NA | TRBV14 | TGTGCCAGCAGCCAAGATGTCCACAATGAGCAGTTCTTC | CASSQDVHNEQFF
NA | TRBJ1-1 | NA | TRBV5-1 | TGCGCCAGCAGCTTGAACGGGGGGTCATCCACTGAAGCTTTCTTT | CASSLNGGSSTEAFF
NA | TRBJ1-1 | NA | TRBV7-1 | TGTGCCAGCAGCCGAGGGAGGAACACTGAAGCTTTCTTT | CASSRGRNTEAFF
few | TRBJ2-1 | NA | TRBV23-1 | TGCGCCAGCAGTCAATCGCCTAGCCACAATGAGCAGTTCTTC | CASSQSPSHNEQFF